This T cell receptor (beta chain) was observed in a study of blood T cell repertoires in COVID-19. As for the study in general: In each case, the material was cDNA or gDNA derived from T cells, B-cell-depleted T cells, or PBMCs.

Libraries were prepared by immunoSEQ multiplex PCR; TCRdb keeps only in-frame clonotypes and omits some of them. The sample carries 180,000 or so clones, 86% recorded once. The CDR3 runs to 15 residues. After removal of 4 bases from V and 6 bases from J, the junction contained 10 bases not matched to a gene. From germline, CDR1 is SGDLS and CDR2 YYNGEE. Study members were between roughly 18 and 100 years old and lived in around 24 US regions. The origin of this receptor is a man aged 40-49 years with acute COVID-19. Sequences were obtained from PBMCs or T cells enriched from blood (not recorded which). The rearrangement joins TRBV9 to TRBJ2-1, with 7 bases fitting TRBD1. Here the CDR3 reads CASSPHRGESNEQFF. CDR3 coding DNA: TGTGCCAGCAGCCCCCACAGGGGAGAATCCAATGAGCAGTTCTTC.